This T cell receptor beta chain was identified during a study of OX40 agonist ivuxolimab in advanced cancers. For the study at large: Each patient was given ivuxolimab into a vein every 2 weeks, at 0.01 to 10 mg/kg. Patients were over 65% male with ages roughly 20 to 80, mean 60.

V lost 2 bases and J 3 bases, leaving 12 bases between the germline ends. This CDR3 is 15 amino acids long. The germline V gene encodes CDR1 SGHTA and CDR2 FQGTGA. The method was immunoSEQ multiplex PCR; TCRdb's version includes in-frame clones alone and lacks a portion of them. This table holds 13,000 or so clones, around 77% found once. This clone is hyperexpanded. This sample includes further DNA sequences coding for the same CDR3. The specimen was CD4+ or CD8+ T cells sorted from blood, collected in a trial of the OX40 agonist ivuxolimab. V and J are TRBV7-3 and TRBJ2-3; D unclear. This clonotype was obtained from an adult with an advanced solid tumor such as melanoma, head and neck, liver or kidney cancer. CDR3 sequence: CASSLLASLTDTQYF. The CDR3 DNA reads TGTGCCAGCAGCTTACTGGCTAGTTTAACAGATACGCAGTATTTT.